This T cell receptor (beta chain) originates from a study of blood T cell repertoires in COVID-19. Study-wide background: The United States, Italy and Spain provided the acute and convalescent COVID-19 samples. Sample material is recorded as cDNA or gDNA derived from T cells, B-cell-depleted T cells, or PBMCs.

In regard to this clone: Other DNA sequences in this sample translate to the same CDR3.

CDR3 length equals 15 residues. Germline loops: CDR1 SGHRS, CDR2 YFSETQ. J was trimmed by 0 bases and V by 0 bases; bases with no gene match: 3. How the authors handled the data: Amplification from reference gene primers served as the basis for estimated nucleated cell counts. The repertoire was sequenced with immunoSEQ multiplex PCR; TCRdb's copy has only in-frame clones and lacks some. V, J and clone size are taken as reported in that table, and D and trimming were inferred from the DNA itself. The profile shows about 260,000 clones, about nine tenths of them singletons. The sample comprised peripheral blood. V gene TRBV5-1 combines with J gene TRBJ2-7; 7 bases are shared with TRBD1. The sequence came from a woman in her thirties or forties who had recovered from COVID-19. This chain's CDR3 is CASSLVAGGSYEQYF. The CDR3 DNA reads TGCGCCAGCAGCTTGGTGGCAGGGGGCTCCTACGAGCAGTACTTC.